This TCR beta chain was captured in a study of CD4 T cells in relation to SARS-CoV-2 and coronaviruses. The overall study: TCR beta CDR3s were sequenced after approximately ten-day antigen culture of PBMCs.

Using immunoSEQ multiplex PCR, the repertoire was profiled, and TCRdb retains in-frame clones only, with some absent. The table includes 15,000 to 20,000 clones, approximately 82% detected once. With respect to this clone: The antigen is undetermined.

Before the COVID-19 pandemic, during about 2011-2019, CD4+ T cells were taken from unexposed donors. Isolation of CD4+ T cells took place after less than 13 days in culture. Unexposed-donor CD4+ T cells were probed with SARS-CoV-2 S/N and four cold-coronavirus spikes, cells permitting. The CDR3 is made up of 16 amino acids. CDR1 is SGHRS, CDR2 YFSETQ, per germline. V shed 2 bases, J shed 5 bases, and the junction held 6 bases outside the gene matches. The receptor's source is a human donor in good health. Sample: CD4+ T cells from PBMCs, cultured in vitro. The chain joins TRBV5-1 to TRBJ1-6; 8 nucleotides match TRBD1. Written as DNA, the CDR3 is TGCGCCAGCAGCTTCGGACAGGGTTTCCATAATTCACCCCTCCACTTT. Translating gives CASSFGQGFHNSPLHF.